A selection of T cell receptor beta chains follows, all from one sample in a study of blood T cell repertoires in COVID-19. TCRdb's table, derived via immunoSEQ multiplex PCR, lists solely in-frame clones and lacks some. The data show fewer than 65,000 clones, 91% seen once. Sequencing used peripheral blood. The source of these receptors is a woman aged 60-75 years with active or convalescent COVID-19. Each CDR3 is given with its conserved first and last residue. Each record gives: J gene, V gene, D gene, clone size, CDR3 protein, CDR3 DNA. A D gene is named only where the DNA matches it firmly. Size values are once, few and many counts, or a class for expanded clones, and some rows have none.

>TRBJ2-2|TRBV18|-|-
CASSPGQAVLGTGELFF
TGTGCCAGCTCACCAGGGCAAGCGGTCCTAGGCACCGGGGAGCTGTTTTTT
>TRBJ1-5|TRBV7-2|-|-
CASSLAAAYNQPQHF
TGTGCCAGCAGCTTAGCGGCGGCGTACAATCAGCCCCAGCATTTT
>TRBJ2-5|TRBV5-6|-|-
CASSLRLDGETQYF
TGTGCCAGCAGCTTGCGACTAGACGGAGAGACCCAGTACTTC
>TRBJ2-1|TRBV9|TRBD2|-
CASSVEGREGSYNEQFF
TGTGCCAGCAGCGTAGAGGGGCGGGAGGGGTCCTACAATGAGCAGTTCTTC
>TRBJ2-1|TRBV5-1|TRBD2|-
CASSLVAGGYNEQFF
TGCGCCAGCAGCTTGGTTGCGGGGGGATACAATGAGCAGTTCTTC
>TRBJ2-2|TRBV14|-|-
CASSPSAGELFF
TGTGCCAGCAGCCCCTCCGCCGGGGAGCTGTTTTTT
>TRBJ2-5|TRBV28|TRBD1|-
CASSTPDRYQETQYF
TGTGCCAGCAGTACCCCGGACAGGTACCAAGAGACCCAGTACTTC
>TRBJ1-2|TRBV28|-|-
CASSLAPGSLGYTF
TGTGCCAGCAGTTTAGCCCCAGGGTCTCTTGGCTACACCTTC
>TRBJ1-6|TRBV5-1|TRBD1|-
CASSFWDRDNSPLHF
TGCGCCAGCAGCTTCTGGGACAGGGATAATTCACCCCTCCACTTT
>TRBJ2-1|TRBV7-3|TRBD1|-
CASSLGQGRNEQFF
TGTGCCAGCAGCTTGGGACAGGGGAGGAATGAGCAGTTCTTC
>TRBJ2-3|TRBV11-2|-|few
CASSPGRYGSDTQYF
TGTGCCAGCTCACCGGGGAGGTATGGATCAGATACGCAGTATTTT
>TRBJ2-7|TRBV27|TRBD2|-
CASSLRGGAGKVRGSYEQYF
TGTGCCAGCAGTTTACGTGGAGGAGCGGGAAAAGTCCGGGGGTCCTACGAGCAGTACTTC
>TRBJ2-6|TRBV9|-|-
CASSPDSTGANVLTF
TGTGCCAGCAGCCCTGACTCTACTGGGGCCAACGTCCTGACTTTC
>TRBJ2-3|TRBV24-1|-|once
CATSRESPDTQYF
TGTGCCACCAGTCGGGAGTCCCCAGATACGCAGTATTTT
>TRBJ2-7|TRBV6-6|TRBD1|-
CASSYGTGVYEQYF
TGTGCCAGCAGTTATGGGACAGGGGTTTACGAGCAGTACTTC
>TRBJ1-4|TRBV18|-|once
CASSPPAVNEKLFF
TGTGCCAGCTCACCGCCCGCAGTGAATGAAAAACTGTTTTTT
>TRBJ1-2|TRBV2|-|once
CASSALSYRAGGYTF
TGTGCCAGCAGTGCCCTGAGCTACAGGGCAGGTGGCTACACCTTC
>TRBJ2-6|TRBV5-1|TRBD1|-
CASKQGGVSGANVLTF
TGCGCCAGCAAACAGGGGGGAGTCTCTGGGGCCAACGTCCTGACTTTC
>TRBJ2-1|TRBV4-2|TRBD2|-
CASSQWLAGVQYNEQFF
TGTGCCAGCAGCCAGTGGCTAGCGGGAGTACAGTACAATGAGCAGTTCTTC
>TRBJ1-2|TRBV6-5|TRBD1|-
CASSYSVIGGGYGYTF
TGTGCCAGCAGTTACTCTGTTATAGGGGGCGGGTATGGCTACACCTTC
>TRBJ1-4|TRBV28|TRBD1|-
CANKAQGADEKLFF
TGTGCCAACAAAGCTCAGGGGGCAGATGAAAAACTGTTTTTT
>TRBJ1-5|TRBV5-1|TRBD1|-
CASSLGGQQNQPQHF
TGCGCCAGCAGCTTGGGGGGACAGCAGAATCAGCCCCAGCATTTT
>TRBJ2-7|TRBV7-8|TRBD2|-
CASSGHVGEGSYEQYF
TGTGCCAGCAGCGGACATGTCGGGGAGGGCTCCTACGAGCAGTACTTC
>TRBJ1-2|TRBV30|-|-
CAWSLGWTALYGYTF
TGTGCCTGGAGTCTCGGGTGGACAGCTCTCTATGGCTACACCTTC
>TRBJ1-1|TRBV9|TRBD1|-
CASSGTTGGRGTEAFF
TGTGCCAGCAGCGGAACGACAGGGGGCCGGGGCACTGAAGCTTTCTTT
>TRBJ1-1|TRBV25-1|TRBD1|-
CASSETGTGDLEAFF
TGTGCCAGCAGTGAAACCGGGACAGGGGACCTTGAAGCTTTCTTT
>TRBJ2-1|TRBV12-3/TRBV12-4|-|-
CASSLGASQGQFF
TGTGCCAGCAGTTTAGGGGCTTCCCAAGGGCAGTTCTTC
>TRBJ1-5|TRBV28|-|-
CASSLRQGRGQPQHF
TGTGCCAGCAGTTTGCGTCAGGGTAGGGGTCAGCCCCAGCATTTT
>TRBJ2-7|TRBV30|TRBD1|-
CAWRQDRPEDEQYF
TGTGCCTGGAGGCAGGACAGGCCCGAGGACGAGCAGTACTTC
>TRBJ1-2|TRBV7-3|-|-
CASSTGGGGYTF
TGTGCCAGCAGCACTGGCGGCGGGGGCTACACCTTC
>TRBJ1-2|TRBV28|-|-
CASSLGVSGIRYGYTF
TGTGCCAGCAGTCTGGGGGTTAGCGGGATTAGGTATGGCTACACCTTC
>TRBJ1-2|TRBV5-4|-|-
CASSGGQGNYGYTF
TGTGCCAGCAGCGGGGGTCAGGGGAACTATGGCTACACCTTC
>TRBJ2-4|TRBV28|TRBD1|-
CASSLVRQGIAKNIQYF
TGTGCCAGCAGTCTCGTCCGACAGGGCATAGCCAAAAACATTCAGTACTTC
>TRBJ2-6|TRBV11-3|-|-
CASSLGSRGEGANVLTF
TGTGCCAGCAGCTTAGGTAGCAGGGGGGAAGGGGCCAACGTCCTGACTTTC
>TRBJ1-1|TRBV10-3|-|-
CAISESKRLRGTEAFF
TGTGCCATCAGTGAGTCAAAAAGGTTACGGGGCACTGAAGCTTTCTTT
>TRBJ1-3|TRBV9|-|-
CASSVGRGGGNTIYF
TGTGCCAGCAGCGTAGGAAGGGGTGGTGGAAACACCATATATTTT
>TRBJ1-5|TRBV9|-|-
CASSVEAGVQPQHF
TGTGCCAGCAGCGTAGAGGCAGGGGTGCAGCCCCAGCATTTT
>TRBJ2-2|TRBV4-1|TRBD2|-
CASSHPGGPTGELFF
TGCGCCAGCAGCCACCCGGGGGGGCCCACCGGGGAGCTGTTTTTT
>TRBJ1-2|TRBV6-1|TRBD1|few
CASSERTGVYGYTF
TGTGCCAGCAGTGAACGGACAGGGGTCTATGGCTACACCTTC
>TRBJ1-1|TRBV28|-|-
CASTNPSGQPSGEAFF
TGTGCCAGCACCAACCCCTCTGGACAGCCTAGCGGTGAAGCTTTCTTT
>TRBJ2-5|TRBV5-1|-|-
CASKVQGSGETQYF
TGCGCCAGCAAGGTACAGGGGAGCGGGGAGACCCAGTACTTC
>TRBJ2-3|TRBV3-1/TRBV3-2|TRBD2|-
CASSRRTSGRDTQYF
TGTGCCAGCAGCCGAAGGACTAGCGGCAGGGATACGCAGTATTTT
>TRBJ2-1|TRBV12-3/TRBV12-4|-|-
CASSPGWVNEQFF
TGTGCCAGCAGCCCAGGGTGGGTCAATGAGCAGTTCTTC
>TRBJ1-6|TRBV20-1|TRBD1|-
CSASRQGNYNSPLHF
TGCAGTGCTAGTCGACAGGGGAACTATAATTCACCCCTCCACTTT
>TRBJ1-5|TRBV6-5|-|-
CASSYKAALQPQHF
TGTGCCAGCAGTTACAAGGCAGCGCTACAGCCCCAGCATTTT
>TRBJ1-4|TRBV6-5|-|-
CASIQGGRGEKLFF
TGTGCCAGCATTCAGGGTGGAAGGGGAGAAAAACTGTTTTTT
>TRBJ2-1|TRBV5-1|TRBD2|-
CASGLAGGTNEQFF
TGCGCCAGCGGACTAGCGGGGGGTACCAATGAGCAGTTCTTC
>TRBJ1-6|TRBV19|-|few
CASSDGQTNSPLHF
TGTGCCAGTAGTGACGGACAGACTAATTCACCCCTCCACTTT
>TRBJ1-1|TRBV5-1|-|-
CASSLEGAEAFF
TGCGCCAGCAGCTTGGAAGGGGCTGAAGCTTTCTTT
>TRBJ1-1|TRBV6-4|-|-
CASRESKRVQAFF
TGTGCCAGCAGAGAGTCTAAGAGGGTGCAAGCTTTCTTT
>TRBJ2-3|TRBV10-1|TRBD2|-
CASSASGGSAQYF
TGCGCCAGCTCGGCTAGCGGAGGATCCGCGCAGTATTTT